This T cell receptor (beta chain) was found in a study of immune evolution from preneoplasia to lung adenocarcinoma. The wider study: HLA loss of heterozygosity: 7% AIS, about 15% MIA, around 33% ADC, none AAH.

Using immunoSEQ multiplex PCR, the repertoire was profiled, and TCRdb retains in-frame clones only, with some absent. Seen here are 8,000 or so clones, 81% observed once, and the top ten hold about 8.3%. This CDR3 contains 17 residues. The TCR sequence derives from a person between 50 and 60 years old with lung adenocarcinoma. The chain couples TRBV21-1 to TRBJ2-2; no check of the table's D call, TRBD2, against the DNA was made. TRBV21-1 is noted as a pseudogene. Sequenced sample: FFPE invasive lung adenocarcinoma tissue. CDR3 sequence (DNA): TGTGCCAGCAGAGACAAGGGGCTAGCGGGGTTCACCGGGGAGCTGTTTTTT. Encoded protein: CASRDKGLAGFTGELFF.